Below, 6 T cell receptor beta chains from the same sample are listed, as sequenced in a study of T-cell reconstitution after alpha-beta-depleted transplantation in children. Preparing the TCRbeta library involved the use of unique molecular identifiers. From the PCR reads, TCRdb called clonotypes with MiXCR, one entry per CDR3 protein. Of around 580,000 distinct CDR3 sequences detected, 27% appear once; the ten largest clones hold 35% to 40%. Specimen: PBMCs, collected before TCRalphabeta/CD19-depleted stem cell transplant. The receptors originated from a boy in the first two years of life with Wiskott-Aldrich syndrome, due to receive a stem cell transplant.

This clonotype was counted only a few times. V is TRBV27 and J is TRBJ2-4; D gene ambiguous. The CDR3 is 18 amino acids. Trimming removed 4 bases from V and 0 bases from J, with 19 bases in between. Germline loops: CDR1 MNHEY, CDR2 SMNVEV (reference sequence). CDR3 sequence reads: CASSSLLTGRLAKNIQYF. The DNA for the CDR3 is TGTGCCAGCAGTTCACTACTTACTGGACGGTTAGCCAAAAACATTCAGTACTTC.

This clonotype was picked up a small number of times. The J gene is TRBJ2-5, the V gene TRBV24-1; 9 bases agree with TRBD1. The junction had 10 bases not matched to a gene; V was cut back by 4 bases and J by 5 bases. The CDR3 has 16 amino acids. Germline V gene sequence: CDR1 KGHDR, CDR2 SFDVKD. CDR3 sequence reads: CATSESPGQGFETQYF. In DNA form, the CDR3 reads TGTGCCACCAGTGAATCTCCGGGACAGGGCTTTGAGACCCAGTACTTC.

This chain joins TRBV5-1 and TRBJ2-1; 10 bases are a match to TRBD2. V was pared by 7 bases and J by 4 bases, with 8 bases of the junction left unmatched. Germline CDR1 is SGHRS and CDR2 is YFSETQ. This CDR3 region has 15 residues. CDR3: CASSGLASRYNEQFF. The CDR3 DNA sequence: TGCGCCAGCTCGGGACTAGCGTCTCGATACAATGAGCAGTTCTTC. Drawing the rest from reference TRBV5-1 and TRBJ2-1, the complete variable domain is KAGVTQTPRYLIKTRGQQVTLSCSPISGHRSVSWYQQTPGQGLQFLFEYFSETQRNKGNFPGRFSGRQFSNSRSEMNVSTLELGDSALYLCASSGLASRYNEQFFGPGTRLTVL.

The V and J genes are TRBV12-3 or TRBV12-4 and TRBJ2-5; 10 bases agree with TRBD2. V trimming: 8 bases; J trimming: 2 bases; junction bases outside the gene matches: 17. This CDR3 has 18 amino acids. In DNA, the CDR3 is TGTGCCAGCCCTAATTACTTACTGGCTAGCGGGAGACAAGAGACCCAGTACTTC. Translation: CASPNYLLASGRQETQYF.

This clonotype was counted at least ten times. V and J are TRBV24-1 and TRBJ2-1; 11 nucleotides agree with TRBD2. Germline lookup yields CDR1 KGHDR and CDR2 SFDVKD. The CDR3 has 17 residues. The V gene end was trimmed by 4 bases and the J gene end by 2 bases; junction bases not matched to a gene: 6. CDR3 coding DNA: TGTGCCACCAGTGACCCCGATAGCGGGAGGGCCTACAATGAGCAGTTCTTC. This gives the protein CATSDPDSGRAYNEQFF.

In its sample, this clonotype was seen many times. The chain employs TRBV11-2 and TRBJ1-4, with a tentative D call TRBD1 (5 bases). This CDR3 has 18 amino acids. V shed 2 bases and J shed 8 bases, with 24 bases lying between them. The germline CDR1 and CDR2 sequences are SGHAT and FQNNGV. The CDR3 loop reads CASSLNAGRRSNQEKLFF. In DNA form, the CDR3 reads TGTGCCAGCAGCTTAAATGCGGGGCGGAGGAGTAATCAAGAAAAACTGTTTTTT.